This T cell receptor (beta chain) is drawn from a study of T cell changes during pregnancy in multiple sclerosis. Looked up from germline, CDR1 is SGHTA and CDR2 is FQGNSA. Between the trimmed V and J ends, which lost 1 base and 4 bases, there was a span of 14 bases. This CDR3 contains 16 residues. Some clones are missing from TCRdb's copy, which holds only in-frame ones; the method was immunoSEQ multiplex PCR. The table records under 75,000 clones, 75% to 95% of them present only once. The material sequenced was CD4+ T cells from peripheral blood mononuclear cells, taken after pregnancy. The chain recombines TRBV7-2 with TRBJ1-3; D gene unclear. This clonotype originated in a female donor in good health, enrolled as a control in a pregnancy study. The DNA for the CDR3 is TGTGCCAGCAGCTTAGGATTTCGGGGAACAGGAAACACCATATATTTT. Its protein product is CASSLGFRGTGNTIYF.